This TCR beta chain was recorded in a study of T cell repertoires in cytomegalovirus infection. Looking at the study overall: Both a matching HLA type and CMV infection were indicated by public TCR beta signatures.

This clonotype has just a few counts. TCRdb processed the reads anew with MiXCR; each CDR3 protein has one entry. The profile shows roughly 140,000 distinct CDR3 sequences, about a quarter of them singletons. The V and J ends lost 10 bases and 2 bases, in that order; junction bases with no gene match: 21. Germline V gives CDR1 MRHNA, CDR2 SNTAGT. The CDR3 runs 20 residues. The source is a human donor in good health (CMV status not recorded). Some clones in this sample may be carry-over from other donors' samples. The sequenced sample was PBMCs. The chain employs TRBV6-4 and TRBJ2-3; 13 bases match TRBD2. The CDR3 spells CAKPGRPGLAGTHFTDTQYF. The CDR3 DNA reads as TGTGCCAAACCGGGACGACCGGGACTAGCGGGGACCCACTTCACAGATACGCAGTATTTT.